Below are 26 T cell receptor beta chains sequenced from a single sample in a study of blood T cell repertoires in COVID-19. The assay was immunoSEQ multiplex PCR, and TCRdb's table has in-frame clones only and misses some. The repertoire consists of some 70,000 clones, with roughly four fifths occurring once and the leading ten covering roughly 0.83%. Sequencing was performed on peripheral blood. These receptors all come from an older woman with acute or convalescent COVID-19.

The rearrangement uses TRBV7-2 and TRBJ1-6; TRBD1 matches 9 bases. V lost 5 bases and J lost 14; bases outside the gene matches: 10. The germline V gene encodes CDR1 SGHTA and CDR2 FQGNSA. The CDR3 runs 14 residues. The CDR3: CASSLDRGFVALHF. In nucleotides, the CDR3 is TGTGCCAGCAGCCTGGACAGGGGCTTTGTGGCCCTCCACTTT.

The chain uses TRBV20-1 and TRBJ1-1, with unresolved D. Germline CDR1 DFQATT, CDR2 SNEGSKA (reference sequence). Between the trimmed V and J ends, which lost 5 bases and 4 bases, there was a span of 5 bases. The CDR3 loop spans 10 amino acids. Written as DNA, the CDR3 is TGCAGTGCTGCGGGCACTGAAGCTTTCTTT. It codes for CSAAGTEAFF.

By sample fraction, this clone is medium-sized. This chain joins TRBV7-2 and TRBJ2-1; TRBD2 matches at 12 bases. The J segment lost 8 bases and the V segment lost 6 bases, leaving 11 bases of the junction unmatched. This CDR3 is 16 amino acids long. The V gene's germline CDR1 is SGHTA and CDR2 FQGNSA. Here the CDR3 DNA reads TGTGCCAGCAGTTTCATGACTAGCGGGAGTTTTCATGAGCAGTTCTTC. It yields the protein CASSFMTSGSFHEQFF.

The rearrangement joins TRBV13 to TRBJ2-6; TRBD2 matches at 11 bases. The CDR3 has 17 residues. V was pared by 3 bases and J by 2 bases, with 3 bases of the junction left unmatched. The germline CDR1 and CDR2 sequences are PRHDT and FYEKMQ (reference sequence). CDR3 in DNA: TGTGCCAGCAGCTTCGGGACTAGCGGACCTGGGGCCAACGTCCTGACTTTC. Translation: CASSFGTSGPGANVLTF.

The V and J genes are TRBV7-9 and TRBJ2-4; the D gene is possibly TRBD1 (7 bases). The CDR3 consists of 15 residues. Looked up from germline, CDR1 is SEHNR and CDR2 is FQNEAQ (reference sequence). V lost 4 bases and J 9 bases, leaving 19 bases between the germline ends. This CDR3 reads CASSSAQGGSGIQYF. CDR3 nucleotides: TGTGCCAGCAGCTCAGCTCAGGGGGGTAGTGGCATTCAGTACTTC.

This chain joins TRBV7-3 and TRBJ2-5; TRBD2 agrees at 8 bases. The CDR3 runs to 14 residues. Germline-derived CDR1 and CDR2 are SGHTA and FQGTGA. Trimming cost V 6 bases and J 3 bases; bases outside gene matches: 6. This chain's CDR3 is CASSYRGGKETQYF. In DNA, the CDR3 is TGTGCCAGCAGTTATCGGGGGGGTAAAGAGACCCAGTACTTC.

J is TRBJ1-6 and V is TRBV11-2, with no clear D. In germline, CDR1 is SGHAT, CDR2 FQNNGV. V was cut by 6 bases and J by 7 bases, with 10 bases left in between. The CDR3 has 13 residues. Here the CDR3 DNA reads TGTGCCAGCAGTTTCGGGGAGAATTCACCCCTCCACTTT. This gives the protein CASSFGENSPLHF.

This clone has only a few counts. CDR3 sequence (DNA): TGTGCCAGCGCGGGGCTCGCTAACTCCTACAATGAGCAGTTCTTC. Translated, it gives CASAGLANSYNEQFF. This chain connects TRBV6-5 to TRBJ2-1, with D perhaps matching TRBD2 (6 bases). Trimming removed 8 bases from V and 0 bases from J, with 14 bases in between. Per the germline V gene, CDR1 is MNHEY and CDR2 is SVGAGI. This CDR3 contains 15 residues.

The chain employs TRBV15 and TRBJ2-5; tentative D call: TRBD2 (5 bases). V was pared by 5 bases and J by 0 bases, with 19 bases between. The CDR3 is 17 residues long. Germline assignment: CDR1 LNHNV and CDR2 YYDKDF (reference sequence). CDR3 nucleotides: TGTGCCACCAGCGGACCCCCAGGTAGAGGGAACCAAGAGACCCAGTACTTC. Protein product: CATSGPPGRGNQETQYF.

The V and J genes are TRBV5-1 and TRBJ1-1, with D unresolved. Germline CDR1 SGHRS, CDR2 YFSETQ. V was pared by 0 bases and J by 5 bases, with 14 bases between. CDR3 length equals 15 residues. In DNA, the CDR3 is TGCGCCAGCAGCTTGGAAATGGAGGGTTTGACTGAAGCTTTCTTT. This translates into CASSLEMEGLTEAFF.

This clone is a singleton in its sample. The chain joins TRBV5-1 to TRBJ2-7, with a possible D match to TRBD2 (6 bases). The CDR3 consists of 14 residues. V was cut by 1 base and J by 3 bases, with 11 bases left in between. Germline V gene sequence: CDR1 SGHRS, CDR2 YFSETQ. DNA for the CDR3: TGCGCCAGCAGCTTGTGGGGGGAAGGCTACGAGCAGTACTTC. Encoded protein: CASSLWGEGYEQYF.

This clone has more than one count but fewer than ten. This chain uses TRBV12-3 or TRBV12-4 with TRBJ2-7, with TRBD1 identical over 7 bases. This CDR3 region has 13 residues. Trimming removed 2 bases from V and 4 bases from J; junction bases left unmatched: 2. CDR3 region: CASSLRGPYEQYF. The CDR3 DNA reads TGTGCCAGCAGTTTAAGGGGGCCTTACGAGCAGTACTTC.

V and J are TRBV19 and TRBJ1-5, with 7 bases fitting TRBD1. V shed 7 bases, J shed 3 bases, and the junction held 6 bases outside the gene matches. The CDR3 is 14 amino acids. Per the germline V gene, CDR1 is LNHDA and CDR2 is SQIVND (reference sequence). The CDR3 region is CASTSDRYNQPQHF. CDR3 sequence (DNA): TGTGCCAGTACCTCGGACAGGTACAATCAGCCCCAGCATTTT.

The CDR3 sequence is CASSPRDVPVRDTF. Here the CDR3 DNA reads TGTGCCAGCAGCCCCCGAGATGTACCGGTCCGTGACACCTTC. The chain is built from TRBV28 and TRBJ1-2; D ambiguous. The CDR3 has 14 amino acids. The germline V and J ends were trimmed by 6 bases and 12 bases, with 23 bases remaining between them. Germline V gives CDR1 MDHEN, CDR2 SYDVKM.

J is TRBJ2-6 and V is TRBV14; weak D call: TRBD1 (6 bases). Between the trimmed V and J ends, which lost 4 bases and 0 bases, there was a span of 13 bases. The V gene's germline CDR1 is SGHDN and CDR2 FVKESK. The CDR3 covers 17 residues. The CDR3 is CASSPDRRPSGANVLTF. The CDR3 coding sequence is TGTGCCAGCAGCCCGGACAGACGACCCTCTGGGGCCAACGTCCTGACTTTC. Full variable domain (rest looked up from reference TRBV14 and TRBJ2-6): EAGVTQFPSHSVIEKGQTVTLRCDPISGHDNLYWYRRVMGKEIKFLLHFVKESKQDESGMPNNRFLAERTGGTYSTLKVQPAELEDSGVYFCASSPDRRPSGANVLTFGAGSRLTVL.

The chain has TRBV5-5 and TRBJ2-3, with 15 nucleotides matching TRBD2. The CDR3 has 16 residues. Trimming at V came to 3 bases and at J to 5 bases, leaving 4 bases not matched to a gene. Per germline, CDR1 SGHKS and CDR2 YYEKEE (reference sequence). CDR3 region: CASSSGLAGGLDTQYF. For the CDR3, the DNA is TGTGCCAGCAGCTCGGGACTAGCGGGGGGTTTAGATACGCAGTATTTT. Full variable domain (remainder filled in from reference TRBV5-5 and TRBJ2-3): DAGVTQSPTHLIKTRGQQVTLRCSPISGHKSVSWYQQVLGQGPQFIFQYYEKEERGRGNFPDRFSARQFPNYSSELNVNALLLGDSALYLCASSSGLAGGLDTQYFGPGTRLTVL.

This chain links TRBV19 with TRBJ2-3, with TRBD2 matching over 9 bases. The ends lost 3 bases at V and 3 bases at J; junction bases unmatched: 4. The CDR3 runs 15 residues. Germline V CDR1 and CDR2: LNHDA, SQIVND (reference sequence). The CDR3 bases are TGTGCCAGTAGTATTGCTAGCGGGAAAACAGATACGCAGTATTTT. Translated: CASSIASGKTDTQYF. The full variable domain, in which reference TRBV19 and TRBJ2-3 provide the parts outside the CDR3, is DGGITQSPKYLFRKEGQNVTLSCEQNLNHDAMYWYRQDPGQGLRLIYYSQIVNDFQKGDIAEGYSVSREKKESFPLTVTSAQKNPTAFYLCASSIASGKTDTQYFGPGTRLTVL.

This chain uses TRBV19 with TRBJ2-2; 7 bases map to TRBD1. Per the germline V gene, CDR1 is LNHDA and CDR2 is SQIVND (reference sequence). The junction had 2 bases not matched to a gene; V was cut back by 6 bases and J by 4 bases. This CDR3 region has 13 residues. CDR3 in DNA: TGTGCCAGTAGAGACAGGGTCACCGGGGAGCTGTTTTTT. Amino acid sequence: CASRDRVTGELFF.

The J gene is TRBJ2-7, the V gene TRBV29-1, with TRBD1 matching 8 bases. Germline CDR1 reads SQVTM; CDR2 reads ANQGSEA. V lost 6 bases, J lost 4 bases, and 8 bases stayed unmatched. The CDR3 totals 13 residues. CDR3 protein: CSVHTGGGYEQYF. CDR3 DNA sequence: TGCAGCGTACATACAGGGGGTGGGTACGAGCAGTACTTC.

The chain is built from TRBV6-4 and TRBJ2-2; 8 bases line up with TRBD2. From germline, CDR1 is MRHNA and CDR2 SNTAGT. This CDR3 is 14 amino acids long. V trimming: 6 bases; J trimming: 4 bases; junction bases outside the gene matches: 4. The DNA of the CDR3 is TGTGCCAGCAGCCAAGGGACTAGCACCGGGGAGCTGTTTTTT. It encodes CASSQGTSTGELFF.

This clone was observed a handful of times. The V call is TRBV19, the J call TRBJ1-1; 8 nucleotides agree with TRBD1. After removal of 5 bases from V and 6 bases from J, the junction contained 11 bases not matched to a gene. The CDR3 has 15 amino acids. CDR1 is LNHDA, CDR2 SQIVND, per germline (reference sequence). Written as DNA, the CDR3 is TGTGCCAGTAGTGCCAGACAGGGGAATTTTCCTGAAGCTTTCTTT. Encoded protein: CASSARQGNFPEAFF.

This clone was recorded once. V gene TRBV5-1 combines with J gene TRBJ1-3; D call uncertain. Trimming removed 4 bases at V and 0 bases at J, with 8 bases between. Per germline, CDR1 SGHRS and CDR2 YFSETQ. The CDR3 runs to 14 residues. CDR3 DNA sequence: TGCGCCAGCAGCCTGGAGAGCTCTGGAAACACCATATATTTT. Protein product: CASSLESSGNTIYF.

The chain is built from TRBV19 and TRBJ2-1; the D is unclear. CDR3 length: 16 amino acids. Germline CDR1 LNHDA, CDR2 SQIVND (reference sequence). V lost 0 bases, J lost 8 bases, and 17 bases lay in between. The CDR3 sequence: CASSIDLGYLADEQFF. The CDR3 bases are TGTGCCAGTAGTATAGATCTCGGCTACCTTGCGGATGAGCAGTTCTTC.

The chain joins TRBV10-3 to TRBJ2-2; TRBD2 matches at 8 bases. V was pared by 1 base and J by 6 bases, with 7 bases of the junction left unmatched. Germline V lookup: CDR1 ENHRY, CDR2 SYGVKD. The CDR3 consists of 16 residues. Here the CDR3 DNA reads TGTGCCATCAGTGAGTTGGAGACTAGCGCCCCCGGGGAGCTGTTTTTT. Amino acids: CAISELETSAPGELFF.

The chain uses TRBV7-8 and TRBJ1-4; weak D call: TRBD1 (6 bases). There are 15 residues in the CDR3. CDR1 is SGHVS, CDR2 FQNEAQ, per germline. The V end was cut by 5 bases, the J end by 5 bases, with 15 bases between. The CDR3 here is CASSQQGQRNEKLFF. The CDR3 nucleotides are TGTGCCAGCAGCCAGCAGGGACAAAGAAATGAAAAACTGTTTTTT.

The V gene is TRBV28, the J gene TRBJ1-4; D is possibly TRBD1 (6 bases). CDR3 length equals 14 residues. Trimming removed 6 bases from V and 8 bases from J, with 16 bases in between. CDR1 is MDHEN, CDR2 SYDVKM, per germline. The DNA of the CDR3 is TGTGCCAGCAGGAGCTCGGGACACTCCGAAAAACTGTTTTTT. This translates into CASRSSGHSEKLFF.